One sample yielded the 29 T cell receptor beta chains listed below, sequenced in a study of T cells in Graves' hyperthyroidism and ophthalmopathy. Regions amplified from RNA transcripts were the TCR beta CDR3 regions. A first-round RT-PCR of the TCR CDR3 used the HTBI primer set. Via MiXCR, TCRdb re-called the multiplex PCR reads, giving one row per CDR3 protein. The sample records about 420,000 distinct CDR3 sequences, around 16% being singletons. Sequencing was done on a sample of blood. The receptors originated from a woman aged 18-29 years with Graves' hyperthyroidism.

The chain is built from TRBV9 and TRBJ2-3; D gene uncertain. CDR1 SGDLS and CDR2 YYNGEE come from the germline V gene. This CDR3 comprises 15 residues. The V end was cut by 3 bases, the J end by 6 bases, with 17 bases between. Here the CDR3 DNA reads TGTGCCAGCAGCGCATCCTGGGTTGATTCGGATACGCAGTATTTT. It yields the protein CASSASWVDSDTQYF.

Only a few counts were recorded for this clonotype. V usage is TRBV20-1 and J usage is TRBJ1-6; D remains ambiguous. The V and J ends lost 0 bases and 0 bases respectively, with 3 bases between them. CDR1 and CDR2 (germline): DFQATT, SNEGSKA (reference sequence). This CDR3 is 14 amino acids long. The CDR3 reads CSARESSYNSPLHF. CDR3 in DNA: TGCAGTGCTAGAGAGAGCTCCTATAATTCACCCCTCCACTTT.

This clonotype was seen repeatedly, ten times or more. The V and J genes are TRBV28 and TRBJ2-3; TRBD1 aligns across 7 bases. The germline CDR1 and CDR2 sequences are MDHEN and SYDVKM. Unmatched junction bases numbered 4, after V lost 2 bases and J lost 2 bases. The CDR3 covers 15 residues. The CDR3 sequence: CASSLPGGVTDTQYF. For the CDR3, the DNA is TGTGCCAGCAGTTTACCAGGGGGTGTCACAGATACGCAGTATTTT. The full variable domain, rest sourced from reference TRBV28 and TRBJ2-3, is DVKVTQSSRYLVKRTGEKVFLECVQDMDHENMFWYRQDPGLGLRLIYFSYDVKMKEKGDIPEGYSVSREKKERFSLILESASTNQTSMYLCASSLPGGVTDTQYFGPGTRLTVL.

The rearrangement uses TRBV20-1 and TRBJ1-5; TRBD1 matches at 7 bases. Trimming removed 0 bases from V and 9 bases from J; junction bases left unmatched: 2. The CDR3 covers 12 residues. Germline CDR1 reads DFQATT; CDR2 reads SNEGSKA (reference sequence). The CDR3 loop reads CSARDQGGPQHF. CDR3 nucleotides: TGCAGTGCTAGAGATCAGGGGGGGCCCCAGCATTTT.

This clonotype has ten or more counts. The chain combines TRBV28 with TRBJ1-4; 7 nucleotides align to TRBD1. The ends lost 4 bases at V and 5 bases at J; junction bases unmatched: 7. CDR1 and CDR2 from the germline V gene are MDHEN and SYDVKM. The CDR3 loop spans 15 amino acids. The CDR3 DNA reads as TGTGCCAGCAGTTCCTCAGGGGGAGGGAATGAAAAACTGTTTTTT. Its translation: CASSSSGGGNEKLFF.

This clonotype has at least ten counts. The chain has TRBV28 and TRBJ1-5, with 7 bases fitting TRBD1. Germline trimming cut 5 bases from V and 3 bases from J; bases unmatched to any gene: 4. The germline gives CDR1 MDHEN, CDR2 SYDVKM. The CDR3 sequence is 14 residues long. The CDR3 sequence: CASSNDRDNQPQHF. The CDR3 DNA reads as TGTGCCAGCAGTAATGACAGGGACAATCAGCCCCAGCATTTT.

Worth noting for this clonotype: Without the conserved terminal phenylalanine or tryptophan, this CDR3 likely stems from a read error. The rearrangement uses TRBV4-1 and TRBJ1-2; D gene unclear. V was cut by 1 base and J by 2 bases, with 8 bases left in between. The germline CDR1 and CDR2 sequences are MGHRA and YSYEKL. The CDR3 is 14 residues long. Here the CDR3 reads CASSQVGKNYGYTS. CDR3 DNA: TGCGCCAGCAGCCAAGTTGGGAAAAACTATGGCTACACCTCC.

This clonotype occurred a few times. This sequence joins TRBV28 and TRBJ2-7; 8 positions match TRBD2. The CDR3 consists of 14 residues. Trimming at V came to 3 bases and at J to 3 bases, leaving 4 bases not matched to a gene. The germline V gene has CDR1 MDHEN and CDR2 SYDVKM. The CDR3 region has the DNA TGTGCCAGCAGTTTCAGCGGGAGACACTACGAGCAGTACTTC. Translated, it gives CASSFSGRHYEQYF.

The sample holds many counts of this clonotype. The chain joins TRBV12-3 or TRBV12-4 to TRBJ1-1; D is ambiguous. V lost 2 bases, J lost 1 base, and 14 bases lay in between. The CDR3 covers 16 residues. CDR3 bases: TGTGCCAGCAGTTTAAGTCCCCGGCAGAGGAACACTGAAGCTTTCTTT. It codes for CASSLSPRQRNTEAFF.

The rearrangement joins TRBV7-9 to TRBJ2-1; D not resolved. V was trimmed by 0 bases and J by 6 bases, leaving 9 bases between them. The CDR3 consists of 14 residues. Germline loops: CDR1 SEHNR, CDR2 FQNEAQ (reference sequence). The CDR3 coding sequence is TGTGCCAGCAGCTTAGCGGGCCGGATCAATGAGCAGTTCTTC. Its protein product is CASSLAGRINEQFF.

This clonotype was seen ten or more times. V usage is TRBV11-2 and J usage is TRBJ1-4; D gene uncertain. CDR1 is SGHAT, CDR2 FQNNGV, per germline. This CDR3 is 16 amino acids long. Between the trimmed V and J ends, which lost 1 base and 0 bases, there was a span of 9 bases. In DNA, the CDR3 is TGTGCCAGCAGCTTAGGGGCAGCCACAACTAATGAAAAACTGTTTTTT. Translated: CASSLGAATTNEKLFF.

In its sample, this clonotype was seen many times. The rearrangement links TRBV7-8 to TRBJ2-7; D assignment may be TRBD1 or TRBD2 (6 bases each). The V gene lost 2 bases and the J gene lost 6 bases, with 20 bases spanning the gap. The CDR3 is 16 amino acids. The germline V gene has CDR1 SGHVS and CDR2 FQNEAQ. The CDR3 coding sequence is TGTGCCAGCAGCTTAAGTTGGGGGGCAGGGGAGCTCGAGCAGTACTTC. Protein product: CASSLSWGAGELEQYF.

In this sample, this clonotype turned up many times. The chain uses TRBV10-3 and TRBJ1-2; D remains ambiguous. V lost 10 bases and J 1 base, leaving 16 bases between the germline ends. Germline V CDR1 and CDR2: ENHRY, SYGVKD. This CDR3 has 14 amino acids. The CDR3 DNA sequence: TGTGCCACCAACGCCGGAGCTCTTAACTATGGCTACACCTTC. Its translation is CATNAGALNYGYTF.

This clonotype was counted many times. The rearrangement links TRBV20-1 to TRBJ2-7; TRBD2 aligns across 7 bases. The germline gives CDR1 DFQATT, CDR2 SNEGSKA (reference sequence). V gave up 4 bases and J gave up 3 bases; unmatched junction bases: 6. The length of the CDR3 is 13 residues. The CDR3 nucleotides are TGCAGTGCTAAAGCGGGATGGGACTACGAGCAGTACTTC. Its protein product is CSAKAGWDYEQYF.

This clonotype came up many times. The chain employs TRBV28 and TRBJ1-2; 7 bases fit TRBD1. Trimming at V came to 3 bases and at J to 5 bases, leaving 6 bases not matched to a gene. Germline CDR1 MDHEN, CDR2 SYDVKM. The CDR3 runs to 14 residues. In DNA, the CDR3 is TGTGCCAGCAGTTTGGGACAGCTGTCTTATGGCTACACCTTC. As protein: CASSLGQLSYGYTF.

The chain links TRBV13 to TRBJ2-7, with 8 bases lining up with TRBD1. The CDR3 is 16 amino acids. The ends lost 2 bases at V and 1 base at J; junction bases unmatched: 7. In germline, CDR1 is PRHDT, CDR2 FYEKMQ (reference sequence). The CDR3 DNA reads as TGTGCCAGCAGCTTATCCCACGGGACAGGTTCCTACGAGCAGTACTTC. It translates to CASSLSHGTGSYEQYF. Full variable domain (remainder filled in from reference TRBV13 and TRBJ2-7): AAGVIQSPRHLIKEKRETATLKCYPIPRHDTVYWYQQGPGQDPQFLISFYEKMQSDKGSIPDRFSAQQFSDYHSELNMSSLELGDSALYFCASSLSHGTGSYEQYFGPGTRLTVT.

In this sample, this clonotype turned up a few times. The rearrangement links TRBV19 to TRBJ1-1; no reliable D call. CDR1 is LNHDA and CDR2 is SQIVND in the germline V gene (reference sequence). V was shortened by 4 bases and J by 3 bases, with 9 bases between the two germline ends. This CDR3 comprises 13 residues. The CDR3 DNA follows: TGTGCCAGTAGTAACGGGGTGGACACTGAAGCTTTCTTT. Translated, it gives CASSNGVDTEAFF.

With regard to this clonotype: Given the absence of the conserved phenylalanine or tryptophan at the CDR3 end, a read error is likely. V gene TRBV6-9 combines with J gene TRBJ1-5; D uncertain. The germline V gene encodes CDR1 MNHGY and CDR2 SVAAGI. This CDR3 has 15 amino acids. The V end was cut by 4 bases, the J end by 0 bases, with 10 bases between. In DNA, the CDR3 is TGTGCCAGCAGTTTAGACGGTGATAGCAATCAGCCCCAGCATCTT. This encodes CASSLDGDSNQPQHL.

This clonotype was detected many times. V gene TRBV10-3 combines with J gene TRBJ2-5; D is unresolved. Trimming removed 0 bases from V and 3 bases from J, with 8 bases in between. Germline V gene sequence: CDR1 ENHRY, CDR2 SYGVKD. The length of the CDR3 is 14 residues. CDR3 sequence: CAISESGNEETQYF. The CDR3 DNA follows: TGTGCCATCAGTGAGTCAGGCAATGAAGAGACCCAGTACTTC.

This CDR3 reads CASSQENVLQYNEQFF. CDR3 nucleotide sequence: TGCGCCAGCAGCCAAGAGAACGTTTTACAGTACAATGAGCAGTTCTTC. This rearrangement joins TRBV4-1 to TRBJ2-1, with D hard to call. Germline V gene lookup returns CDR1 MGHRA and CDR2 YSYEKL. Trimming pared 0 bases from V and 4 bases from J, leaving 13 bases between. The CDR3 length is 16 residues.

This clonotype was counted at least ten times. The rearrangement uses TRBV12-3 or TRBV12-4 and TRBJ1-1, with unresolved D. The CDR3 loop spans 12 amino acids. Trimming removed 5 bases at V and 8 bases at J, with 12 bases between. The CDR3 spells CASSLILSEAFF. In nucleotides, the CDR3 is TGTGCCAGCAGTCTTATTCTCTCCGAAGCTTTCTTT.

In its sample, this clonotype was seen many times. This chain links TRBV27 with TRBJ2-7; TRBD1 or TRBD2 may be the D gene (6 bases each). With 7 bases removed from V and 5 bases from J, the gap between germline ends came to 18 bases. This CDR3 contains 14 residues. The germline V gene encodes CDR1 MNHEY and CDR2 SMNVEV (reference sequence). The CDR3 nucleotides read TGTGCCAGCACCACCGTACCCGGGGGCCACGAGCAGTACTTC. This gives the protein CASTTVPGGHEQYF.

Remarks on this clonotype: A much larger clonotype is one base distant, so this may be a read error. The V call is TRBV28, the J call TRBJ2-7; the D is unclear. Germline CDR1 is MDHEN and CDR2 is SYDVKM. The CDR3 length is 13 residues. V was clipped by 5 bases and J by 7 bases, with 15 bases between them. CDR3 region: CASSPIVPFEQYF. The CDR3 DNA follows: TGTGCCAGCAGTCCGATCGTCCCTTTTGAGCAGTACTTC.

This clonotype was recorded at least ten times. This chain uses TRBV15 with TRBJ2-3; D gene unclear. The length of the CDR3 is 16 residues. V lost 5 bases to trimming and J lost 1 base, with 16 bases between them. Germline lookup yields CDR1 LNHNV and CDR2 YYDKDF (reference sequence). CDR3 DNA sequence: TGTGCCACCAGCCCCAGACCCGCACTACGCACAGATACGCAGTATTTT. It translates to CATSPRPALRTDTQYF. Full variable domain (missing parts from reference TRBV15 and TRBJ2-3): DAMVIQNPRYQVTQFGKPVTLSCSQTLNHNVMYWYQQKSSQAPKLLFHYYDKDFNNEADTPDNFQSRRPNTSFCFLDIRSPGLGDTAMYLCATSPRPALRTDTQYFGPGTRLTVL.

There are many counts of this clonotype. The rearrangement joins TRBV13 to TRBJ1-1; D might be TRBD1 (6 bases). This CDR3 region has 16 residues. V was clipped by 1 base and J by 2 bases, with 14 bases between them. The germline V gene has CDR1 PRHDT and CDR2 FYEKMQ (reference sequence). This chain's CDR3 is CASSLVGQGGNTEAFF. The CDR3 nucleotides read TGTGCCAGCAGCTTAGTCGGACAAGGGGGAAACACTGAAGCTTTCTTT.

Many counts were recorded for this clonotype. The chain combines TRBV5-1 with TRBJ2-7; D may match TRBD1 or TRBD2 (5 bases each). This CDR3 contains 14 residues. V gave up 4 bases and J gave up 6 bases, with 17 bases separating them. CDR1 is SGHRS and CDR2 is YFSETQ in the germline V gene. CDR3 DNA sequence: TGCGCCAGCAGCCTGGGACCAGGGCTCGTCGAGCAGTACTTC. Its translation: CASSLGPGLVEQYF.

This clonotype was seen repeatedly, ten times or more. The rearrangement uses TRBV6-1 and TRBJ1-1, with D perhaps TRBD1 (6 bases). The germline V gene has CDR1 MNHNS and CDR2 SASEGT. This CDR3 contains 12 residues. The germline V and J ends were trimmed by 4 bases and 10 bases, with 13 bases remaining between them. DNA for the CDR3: TGTGCCAGCAGTGGGCAAACAGGGTCAGCTTTCTTT. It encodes CASSGQTGSAFF.

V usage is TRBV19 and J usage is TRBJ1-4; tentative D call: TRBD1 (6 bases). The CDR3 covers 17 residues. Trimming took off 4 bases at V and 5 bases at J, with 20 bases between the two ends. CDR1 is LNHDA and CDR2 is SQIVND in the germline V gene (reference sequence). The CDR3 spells CASSTIYRDRTNEKLFF. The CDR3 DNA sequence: TGTGCCAGTAGTACCATCTACAGAGACAGGACAAATGAAAAACTGTTTTTT.

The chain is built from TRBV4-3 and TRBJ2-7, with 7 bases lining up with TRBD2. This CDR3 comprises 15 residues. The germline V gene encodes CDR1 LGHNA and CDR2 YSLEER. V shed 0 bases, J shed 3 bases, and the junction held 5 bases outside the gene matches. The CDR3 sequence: CASSQDVGGSYEQYF. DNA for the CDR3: TGCGCCAGCAGCCAAGATGTGGGGGGGAGCTACGAGCAGTACTTC.